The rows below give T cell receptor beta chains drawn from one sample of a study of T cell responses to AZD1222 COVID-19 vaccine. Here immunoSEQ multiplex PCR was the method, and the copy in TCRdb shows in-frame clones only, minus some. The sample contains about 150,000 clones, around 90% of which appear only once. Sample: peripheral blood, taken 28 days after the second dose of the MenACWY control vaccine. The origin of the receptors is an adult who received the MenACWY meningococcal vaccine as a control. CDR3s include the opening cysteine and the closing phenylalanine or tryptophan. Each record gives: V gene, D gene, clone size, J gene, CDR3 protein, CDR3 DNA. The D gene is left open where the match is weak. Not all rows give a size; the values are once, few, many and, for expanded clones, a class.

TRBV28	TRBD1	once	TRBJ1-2	CASSPLRGGGAGSYGYTF	TGTGCCAGCAGTCCCCTGCGGGGAGGGGGCGCGGGGAGCTATGGCTACACCTTC
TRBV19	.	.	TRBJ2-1	CASRQLGSSYNEQFF	TGTGCCAGTAGACAGCTTGGGAGCTCCTACAATGAGCAGTTCTTC
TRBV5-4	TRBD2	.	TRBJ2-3	CASSATAGVTDTQYF	TGTGCCAGCAGCGCCACGGCGGGAGTCACAGATACGCAGTATTTT
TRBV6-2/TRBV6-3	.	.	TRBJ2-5	CASSYRLARQETQYF	TGTGCCAGCAGTTATCGTCTAGCGCGCCAAGAGACCCAGTACTTC
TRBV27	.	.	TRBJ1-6	CASSPRQDNSPLHF	TGTGCCAGCAGTCCTCGTCAGGATAATTCACCCCTCCACTTT
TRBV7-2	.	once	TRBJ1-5	CASSLEGAQPQHF	TGTGCCAGCAGCTTAGAAGGGGCCCAGCCCCAGCATTTT
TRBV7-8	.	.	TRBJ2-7	CASSPQVEQYF	TGTGCCAGCAGCCCGCAGGTAGAGCAGTACTTC
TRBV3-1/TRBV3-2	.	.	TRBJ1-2	CASSQGDWGYTF	TGTGCCAGCAGCCAAGGGGACTGGGGCTACACCTTC
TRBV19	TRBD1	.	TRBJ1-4	CASSIEGTGLFF	TGTGCCAGTAGTATCGAAGGGACAGGACTGTTTTTT
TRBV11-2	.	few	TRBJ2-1	CASSLLRGRRYNEQFF	TGTGCCAGCAGCTTACTTCGGGGGAGGAGGTACAATGAGCAGTTCTTC
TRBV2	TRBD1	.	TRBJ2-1	CASSPQGNEQFF	TGTGCCAGCAGTCCACAGGGGAATGAGCAGTTCTTC
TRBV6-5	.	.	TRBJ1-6	CASSYFPENNSPLHF	TGTGCCAGCAGTTACTTTCCAGAGAATAATTCACCCCTCCACTTT
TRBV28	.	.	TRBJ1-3	CASRNGVSGNTIYF	TGTGCCAGCAGGAACGGAGTCTCTGGAAACACCATATATTTT
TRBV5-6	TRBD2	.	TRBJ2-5	CASSFLRELRETQYF	TGTGCCAGCAGCTTCCTGCGGGAGCTCCGGGAGACCCAGTACTTC
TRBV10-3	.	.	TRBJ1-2	CAISDGTAAGMNGYTF	TGTGCCATCAGTGATGGTACAGCGGCCGGAATGAATGGCTACACCTTC
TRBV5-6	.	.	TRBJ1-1	CASSVELNTEAFF	TGTGCCAGCAGCGTAGAGTTGAACACTGAAGCTTTCTTT
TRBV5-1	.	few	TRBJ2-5	CASSLVLEETQYF	TGCGCCAGCAGCTTGGTGCTAGAAGAGACCCAGTACTTC